One sample yielded the 3 T cell receptor beta chains listed below, sequenced in a study of blood T cells in healthy people across ages. For the second PCR, which ran for about 6 to 11 cycles, a sample-barcoded 5' primer and a J-beta primer mix were used. TCRdb reprocessed the 5' RACE reads with MiXCR, giving one entry per CDR3 protein. In the table there are around 1,900,000 distinct CDR3 sequences, about two fifths of which are singletons. Input material: blood. The origin of the receptors is a human donor in good health.

This clonotype appeared a few times. The chain recombines TRBV12-3 or TRBV12-4 with TRBJ1-4; no definite D call. V lost 3 bases, J lost 0 bases, and 5 bases lay in between. CDR3 size: 14 residues. CDR3 amino acids: CASSFSTTNEKLFF. The CDR3 DNA reads as TGTGCCAGCAGTTTTTCCACAACTAATGAAAAACTGTTTTTT.

This clonotype was counted between two and nine times. The chain joins TRBV20-1 to TRBJ1-6, with 8 bases fitting TRBD1. V shed 2 bases and J 7 bases; nucleotides not matched to a gene: 4. This CDR3 is 14 amino acids long. Germline V gene sequence: CDR1 DFQATT, CDR2 SNEGSKA (reference sequence). The DNA for the CDR3 is TGCAGTGCTAGACGGACAGGGTCGAATTCACCCCTCCACTTT. It encodes CSARRTGSNSPLHF.

This chain links TRBV13 with TRBJ1-2, with unresolved D. Trimming shortened V by 2 bases and J by 8 bases, and 15 bases separated the two germline ends. The CDR3 has 14 residues. Germline lookup yields CDR1 PRHDT and CDR2 FYEKMQ (reference sequence). Written as DNA, the CDR3 is TGTGCCAGCAGCTTAAGCTTCGCGCCGGAGGGCTACACCTTC. Amino acid sequence: CASSLSFAPEGYTF. Supplemented by reference TRBV13 and TRBJ1-2, the full variable domain reads AAGVIQSPRHLIKEKRETATLKCYPIPRHDTVYWYQQGPGQDPQFLISFYEKMQSDKGSIPDRFSAQQFSDYHSELNMSSLELGDSALYFCASSLSFAPEGYTFGSGTRLTVV.